Given below is one TCR beta chain in context. Cohorts were determined from participant-reported clinical history. Repertoires were generated with immunoSEQ multiplex PCR, while TCRdb's copy carries only in-frame clones and drops some. This table holds about 300,000 clones, roughly nine tenths found once. This sample is drawn from a study of blood T cell repertoires in COVID-19. Study-level information: Samples taken during acute and convalescent COVID-19 were collected in the United States, Italy and Spain.

Germline V gene sequence: CDR1 MDHEN, CDR2 SYDVKM. CDR3 length: 14 amino acids. Between the trimmed V and J ends, which lost 5 bases and 0 bases, there was a span of 5 bases. The sequenced material came from PBMCs or T cells enriched from blood (not recorded which). V is TRBV28 and J is TRBJ1-6; D not resolved. This TCR was recovered from a woman aged 45-60 years who had been exposed to COVID-19. CDR3 DNA sequence: TGTGCCAGCAGTGAGTACTCCTATAATTCACCCCTCCACTTT. Translation gives CASSEYSYNSPLHF.